The T cell receptor (beta chain) described here comes from a study of blood T cell repertoires in COVID-19. About the research overall: Whether acute or convalescent, the COVID-19 samples came from the United States, Italy and Spain. PBMCs, B-cell-depleted T cells, or T cells provided the cDNA or gDNA that made up the material.

This CDR3 comprises 15 residues. Germline values: CDR1 SGHTA, CDR2 FQGNSA. The germline V and J ends were trimmed by 1 base and 4 bases, with 11 bases remaining between them. Per the authors' pipeline: Reference gene primer amplification in the assay estimated nucleated cell counts. Sequencing was performed with immunoSEQ multiplex PCR; in TCRdb, only in-frame clones are kept and a portion is missing. The V and J calls and clone size come from that table; D and trimming were worked out from the DNA. This sample has 120,000 to 150,000 clones; about four fifths occur once, and the top ten carry 7% to 10%.

The origin of this receptor is a human donor with acute or convalescent COVID-19. The donor label of this sample is uncertain. This chain links TRBV7-2 with TRBJ1-5; D unclear. The sample comprised peripheral blood. The CDR3 region is CASSLGENRNQPQHF. The DNA of the CDR3 is TGTGCCAGCAGCTTAGGTGAGAACAGAAATCAGCCCCAGCATTTT.